What follows are 31 T cell receptor beta chains derived from one specimen sequenced in a study of T cell responses to AZD1222 COVID-19 vaccine. Profiling relied on immunoSEQ multiplex PCR, and the TCRdb table lists in-frame clones only, not all of them. The sample lists 130,000 or so clones; around 94% were seen once. Specimen: peripheral blood, collected on day 0 of AZD1222 vaccination. Receptors originate from an adult in good health.

This clone showed up just a few times. The V call is TRBV25-1, the J call TRBJ2-1; 8 nucleotides align to TRBD2. Germline V gives CDR1 MGHDK, CDR2 SYGVNS. This CDR3 is built from 16 residues. Trimming removed 3 bases from V and 1 base from J; junction bases left unmatched: 5. CDR3 sequence (DNA): TGTGCCAGCAGTGACTTCGGGAGGGCGTCCTACAATGAGCAGTTCTTC. This sequence encodes CASSDFGRASYNEQFF. Full variable domain (missing parts from reference TRBV25-1 and TRBJ2-1): EADIYQTPRYLVIGTGKKITLECSQTMGHDKMYWYQQDPGMELHLIHYSYGVNSTEKGDLSSESTVSRIRTEHFPLTLESARPSHTSQYLCASSDFGRASYNEQFFGPGTRLTVL.

This clone has a single count. This chain joins TRBV27 and TRBJ1-6, with D tentatively TRBD1 (5 bases). Trimming cost V 6 bases and J 10 bases, with 16 bases left between them. This CDR3 has 14 amino acids. The V gene's germline CDR1 is MNHEY and CDR2 SMNVEV (reference sequence). The CDR3 nucleotides are TGTGCCAGCAGGGCCCTCGGGGCTCGCTCACCCCTCCACTTT. As protein: CASRALGARSPLHF.

This clone was recorded once. The J gene is TRBJ2-3, the V gene TRBV10-1, with D perhaps TRBD1 or TRBD2 (5 bases each). The germline CDR1 and CDR2 sequences are WNHNN and SYGVQD (reference sequence). This CDR3 comprises 16 residues. V lost 10 bases and J 2 bases, leaving 22 bases between the germline ends. As DNA, the CDR3 is TGCGCCACCCGCTGGAAATCACGGGACCACACAGATACGCAGTATTTT. Translated: CATRWKSRDHTDTQYF.

J is TRBJ1-5 and V is TRBV10-3; TRBD1 might be the D (6 bases). From germline, CDR1 is ENHRY and CDR2 SYGVKD. The CDR3 has 14 amino acids. V dropped 7 bases and J dropped 4 bases, with 14 bases sitting between them. Here the CDR3 DNA reads TGTGCCATCAACAATAGCACAGGGAATCAGCCCCAGCATTTT. This codes for CAINNSTGNQPQHF.

This clone appeared a single time. The chain has TRBV7-2 and TRBJ2-5; weak D call: TRBD2 (7 bases). The germline gives CDR1 SGHTA, CDR2 FQGNSA. The V and J ends lost 1 base and 5 bases respectively, with 14 bases between them. CDR3 size: 15 residues. The CDR3 DNA reads TGTGCCAGCAGCTTAGAGAGGGGGGGCCGGGAGACCCAGTACTTC. Translating gives CASSLERGGRETQYF.

The chain recombines TRBV6-5 with TRBJ1-1; D remains unclear. Germline V gene lookup returns CDR1 MNHEY and CDR2 SVGAGI. CDR3 length: 13 residues. Trimming took 6 bases from V and 1 from J, leaving 9 bases between them. CDR3 nucleotide sequence: TGTGCCAGCAGAGGGCGGCCGAACACTGAAGCTTTCTTT. This gives the protein CASRGRPNTEAFF.

The V and J genes are TRBV7-9 and TRBJ2-3; 8 bases are a match to TRBD2. The CDR3 length is 15 residues. With 4 bases clipped from V and 1 base from J, the junction kept 4 bases outside the gene matches. CDR1 and CDR2 from the germline V gene are SEHNR and FQNEAQ (reference sequence). The CDR3 region is CASSSQAGGTDTQYF. The DNA for the CDR3 is TGTGCCAGCAGCTCCCAAGCGGGGGGCACAGATACGCAGTATTTT.

The rearrangement uses TRBV5-8 and TRBJ2-2; no firm D call. V was cut by 2 bases and J by 0 bases, with 8 bases left in between. The CDR3 sequence is 15 residues long. From germline, CDR1 is SGHTS and CDR2 YDEGEE. CDR3 bases: TGTGCCAGCAGCTTCCGCGCGTCGAACACCGGGGAGCTGTTTTTT. This encodes CASSFRASNTGELFF.

This clone has a single count. The CDR3 here is CASSLTTSGNEQYF. The CDR3 coding sequence is TGTGCCAGCAGCCTTACGACTAGCGGGAACGAGCAGTACTTC. The V and J genes are TRBV6-1 and TRBJ2-7, with 11 nucleotides matching TRBD2. Trimming removed 6 bases from V and 5 bases from J; junction bases left unmatched: 6. The CDR3 runs to 14 residues. The V gene's germline CDR1 is MNHNS and CDR2 SASEGT.

The rearrangement uses TRBV2 and TRBJ2-1, with 15 positions matching TRBD2. Trimming cost V 6 bases and J 10 bases; bases outside gene matches: 7. CDR1 is SNHLY, CDR2 FYNNEI, per germline. The CDR3 consists of 15 residues. The CDR3: CASRAGLAGGYEQFF. CDR3 bases: TGTGCCAGCAGGGCGGGACTAGCGGGAGGATACGAGCAGTTCTTC.

V is TRBV6-5 and J is TRBJ1-3, with a tentative D call TRBD1 (6 bases). Germline-derived CDR1 and CDR2 are MNHEY and SVGAGI. Trimming pared 6 bases from V and 0 bases from J, leaving 12 bases between. This CDR3 has 15 amino acids. CDR3 DNA sequence: TGTGCCAGCAGCCAAGGGGGTCACTCTGGAAACACCATATATTTT. Amino acids: CASSQGGHSGNTIYF.

The chain joins TRBV27 to TRBJ1-1, with a tentative D call TRBD1 (6 bases). Per germline, CDR1 MNHEY and CDR2 SMNVEV (reference sequence). With 8 bases removed from V and 5 bases from J, the gap between germline ends came to 21 bases. This CDR3 is 15 amino acids long. This CDR3 reads CASHNPGHPWTEAFF. The CDR3 nucleotides are TGTGCCAGCCACAACCCGGGACACCCGTGGACTGAAGCTTTCTTT.

V gene TRBV5-1 combines with J gene TRBJ2-1; TRBD2 is a possible D gene (6 bases). The CDR3 is made up of 14 amino acids. The germline V gene has CDR1 SGHRS and CDR2 YFSETQ. The V and J ends lost 3 bases and 9 bases respectively, with 16 bases between them. Here the CDR3 reads CASSSLRERVEQFF. CDR3 coding DNA: TGCGCCAGCAGCTCCCTTCGGGAGCGGGTTGAGCAGTTCTTC. Filled out from reference TRBV5-1 and TRBJ2-1, the complete variable domain reads KAGVTQTPRYLIKTRGQQVTLSCSPISGHRSVSWYQQTPGQGLQFLFEYFSETQRNKGNFPGRFSGRQFSNSRSEMNVSTLELGDSALYLCASSSLRERVEQFFGPGTRLTVL.

J is TRBJ1-5 and V is TRBV5-1; D uncertain. The CDR3 extends over 13 amino acids. Germline V lookup: CDR1 SGHRS, CDR2 YFSETQ. V dropped 2 bases and J dropped 7 bases, with 10 bases sitting between them. The DNA for the CDR3 is TGCGCCAGCAGCTTCGGGGTTGGACAGCCCCAGCATTTT. Residues: CASSFGVGQPQHF. Full variable domain (rest looked up from reference TRBV5-1 and TRBJ1-5): KAGVTQTPRYLIKTRGQQVTLSCSPISGHRSVSWYQQTPGQGLQFLFEYFSETQRNKGNFPGRFSGRQFSNSRSEMNVSTLELGDSALYLCASSFGVGQPQHFGDGTRLSIL.

This clone came up once. The V gene is TRBV3-1 (or the pseudogene TRBV3-2), the J gene TRBJ2-5; D perhaps matches TRBD2 (5 bases). Germline V gene lookup returns CDR1 LGHDT and CDR2 YNNKEL (reference sequence). V was pared by 4 bases and J by 4 bases, with 13 bases between. The CDR3 extends over 14 amino acids. DNA of the CDR3: TGTGCCAGCAGCCCCCAAGGAAGCGGAGAGACCCAGTACTTC. This encodes CASSPQGSGETQYF.

The rearrangement uses TRBV7-3 and TRBJ2-1, with 8 nucleotides matching TRBD1. The V segment lost 3 bases and the J segment 10 bases; nucleotides outside the gene matches: 5. The V gene's germline CDR1 is SGHTA and CDR2 FQGTGA. CDR3 length: 13 amino acids. The CDR3 sequence is CASSFQGAGEQFF. The CDR3, as DNA: TGTGCCAGCAGCTTCCAGGGGGCAGGGGAGCAGTTCTTC.

The chain joins TRBV7-2 to TRBJ2-5, with 11 positions matching TRBD1. The CDR3 extends over 15 amino acids. The ends lost 5 bases at V and 4 bases at J; junction bases unmatched: 6. Per germline, CDR1 SGHTA and CDR2 FQGNSA. This CDR3 reads CASSGQGAPRETQYF. The CDR3 DNA sequence: TGTGCCAGCAGCGGACAGGGGGCCCCTAGAGAGACCCAGTACTTC.

The V and J genes are TRBV11-2 and TRBJ1-3, with a weak D call TRBD1 (5 bases). Germline CDR1 SGHAT, CDR2 FQNNGV. The germline V and J ends were trimmed by 2 bases and 4 bases, with 18 bases remaining between them. The CDR3 spans 17 residues. CDR3 protein: CASSLKGQPTTGNTIYF. The CDR3 nucleotides read TGTGCCAGCAGCTTAAAGGGGCAGCCGACTACCGGAAACACCATATATTTT. The variable domain in full, completed from reference TRBV11-2 and TRBJ1-3, reads EAGVAQSPRYKIIEKRQSVAFWCNPISGHATLYWYQQILGQGPKLLIQFQNNGVVDDSQLPKDRFSAERLKGVDSTLKIQPAKLEDSAVYLCASSLKGQPTTGNTIYFGEGSWLTVV.

This sequence joins TRBV30 and TRBJ2-5, with D possibly matching TRBD2 (5 bases). Per the germline V gene, CDR1 is GTSNPN and CDR2 is SVGIG (reference sequence). The CDR3 extends over 13 amino acids. V was trimmed by 3 bases and J by 1 base, leaving 9 bases between them. This CDR3 reads CAWSGISQETQYF. The CDR3 DNA follows: TGTGCCTGGAGCGGGATCTCCCAAGAGACCCAGTACTTC.

The chain recombines TRBV7-8 with TRBJ1-3; no clear D gene. CDR3 length: 12 amino acids. The germline V and J ends were trimmed by 5 bases and 4 bases, with 6 bases remaining between them. Germline CDR1 is SGHVS and CDR2 is FQNEAQ. For the CDR3, the DNA is TGTGCCAGCAGCCGCGCGGGAAACACCATATATTTT. Its protein product is CASSRAGNTIYF.

This chain uses TRBV5-6 with TRBJ2-7; TRBD1 matches at 8 bases. Per the germline V gene, CDR1 is SGHDT and CDR2 is YYEEEE. This CDR3 has 15 residues. Trimming at V came to 1 base and at J to 3 bases, leaving 6 bases not matched to a gene. CDR3 nucleotides: TGTGCCAGCAGCTTGTTTTTACAGGGGGACTACGAGCAGTACTTC. Residues: CASSLFLQGDYEQYF.

This chain connects TRBV12-5 to TRBJ1-4; tentatively, D is TRBD1 (5 bases). The CDR3 contains 14 residues. V was cut by 3 bases and J by 2 bases, with 7 bases left in between. Per the germline V gene, CDR1 is LGHNT and CDR2 is FRNRAP. CDR3 coding DNA: TGTGCTAGTGGTTTCGGGGGTACTAATGAAAAACTGTTTTTT. This gives the protein CASGFGGTNEKLFF.

As to this clone: This specimen includes other DNA sequences encoding the same CDR3. This chain connects TRBV12-3 or TRBV12-4 to TRBJ2-7; D gene unclear. This CDR3 region has 11 residues. Trimming stripped 3 bases from V and 0 bases from J, with 0 bases between. CDR3 sequence (DNA): TGTGCCAGCAGTTTCTCCTACGAGCAGTACTTC. The encoded protein is CASSFSYEQYF.

V is TRBV30 and J is TRBJ1-5; possibly TRBD1 for D (6 bases). The CDR3 is 12 amino acids. Germline values: CDR1 GTSNPN, CDR2 SVGIG (reference sequence). Trimming removed 7 bases from V and 1 base from J, with 8 bases in between. The CDR3 region is CAFGQSNQPQHF. The CDR3 coding sequence is TGTGCCTTCGGACAGAGCAATCAGCCCCAGCATTTT.

The V and J genes are TRBV5-1 and TRBJ1-2; possible D gene TRBD1, 5 bases. Trimming stripped 4 bases from V and 3 bases from J, with 10 bases between. The CDR3 runs to 13 residues. Germline CDR1 SGHRS, CDR2 YFSETQ. The DNA for the CDR3 is TGCGCCAGCAGCCCGTGGGGGGACTATGGCTACACCTTC. Translating gives CASSPWGDYGYTF.

The chain is built from TRBV19 and TRBJ2-1, with a possible D match to TRBD2 (5 bases). V was cut by 1 base and J by 0 bases, with 7 bases left in between. CDR1 is LNHDA and CDR2 is SQIVND in the germline V gene (reference sequence). The CDR3 length is 15 residues. This CDR3 is CASSIAAGSYNEQFF. CDR3 sequence (DNA): TGTGCCAGTAGTATAGCGGCGGGCTCCTACAATGAGCAGTTCTTC.

This rearrangement joins TRBV6-2 or TRBV6-3 to TRBJ1-2; 7 bases are a match to TRBD1. Germline V lookup: CDR1 MNHEY, CDR2 SVGEGT. This CDR3 has 15 amino acids. The V gene end was trimmed by 3 bases and the J gene end by 4 bases; junction bases not matched to a gene: 8. The CDR3 coding sequence is TGTGCCAGCAGTTATGGACAGGTCCTCCCCTATGGCTACACCTTC. Residues: CASSYGQVLPYGYTF.

The chain combines TRBV5-6 with TRBJ2-3, with a tentative D call TRBD1 (5 bases). Germline CDR1 is SGHDT and CDR2 is YYEEEE. V lost 4 bases to trimming and J lost 4 bases, with 10 bases between them. The CDR3 sequence is 13 residues long. CDR3 loop: CASSTDISDTQYF. CDR3 nucleotides: TGTGCCAGCAGCACGGACATTTCAGATACGCAGTATTTT. The full variable domain, with the rest looked up from reference TRBV5-6 and TRBJ2-3, is DAGVTQSPTHLIKTRGQQVTLRCSPKSGHDTVSWYQQALGQGPQFIFQYYEEEERQRGNFPDRFSGHQFPNYSSELNVNALLLGDSALYLCASSTDISDTQYFGPGTRLTVL.

The chain couples TRBV2 to TRBJ1-5; D ambiguous. The CDR3 sequence is 13 residues long. The ends were cut back, 1 base at V and 13 bases at J, with 14 bases in the middle. Germline CDR1 and CDR2: SNHLY and FYNNEI. The CDR3 bases are TGTGCCAGCAGTGAAGTGCAAGGTCGCCATCAGCATTTT. It specifies CASSEVQGRHQHF. The full variable domain, its missing parts supplied by reference TRBV2 and TRBJ1-5, is EPEVTQTPSHQVTQMGQEVILRCVPISNHLYFYWYRQILGQKVEFLVSFYNNEISEKSEIFDDQFSVERPDGSNFTLKIRSTKLEDSAMYFCASSEVQGRHQHFGDGTRLSIL.

This sequence joins TRBV5-1 and TRBJ2-7; D may correspond to TRBD1 or TRBD2 (6 bases each). Germline-derived CDR1 and CDR2 are SGHRS and YFSETQ. The V and J ends lost 7 bases and 4 bases respectively, with 24 bases between them. The CDR3 spans 16 residues. CDR3 DNA: TGCGCCAGCCTGCCAGAACCGACGGGGGCCCCATACGAGCAGTACTTC. It is translated as CASLPEPTGAPYEQYF.

This chain links TRBV28 with TRBJ1-5; D is perhaps TRBD1 (6 bases). CDR3 length: 12 residues. Germline-derived CDR1 and CDR2 are MDHEN and SYDVKM. With 5 bases removed from V and 6 bases from J, the gap between germline ends came to 8 bases. The CDR3 bases are TGTGCCAGCAGTCCCAGGGGTCAGCCCCAGCATTTT. Amino acids: CASSPRGQPQHF.